One T cell receptor beta chain is described in this entry. Clones were read by immunoSEQ multiplex PCR, and TCRdb kept only the in-frame ones, dropping some. Counted here are around 70,000 clones, about nine tenths occurring once; the ten biggest clones make up around 3.1%. The data stem from a study of cytotoxic CD8 clonotypes in ibrutinib-treated CLL. Unmatched junction bases numbered 19, after V lost 5 bases and J lost 5 bases. The CDR3 length is 18 residues. The germline gives CDR1 SGHNT, CDR2 YENEEA. The origin of this receptor is a human donor with chronic lymphocytic leukemia. This specimen consisted of PBMCs, obtained after 12 months of ibrutinib treatment. The chain carries TRBV11-3 and TRBJ2-5; 8 positions agree with TRBD2. This CDR3 is CASSRGRSGGGIGETQYF. As DNA, the CDR3 is TGTGCCAGCAGCCGGGGAAGGTCGGGCGGGGGGATTGGTGAGACCCAGTACTTC.